This is a list of T cell receptor beta chains from one sample in a study of OX40 agonist ivuxolimab in advanced cancers. The method was immunoSEQ multiplex PCR; TCRdb's version includes in-frame clones alone and lacks a portion of them. Of some 72,000 clones listed, roughly nine tenths are singletons. The sample was CD4+ or CD8+ T cells sorted from blood, taken in a trial of the OX40 agonist ivuxolimab. The receptors shown here come from an adult with an advanced solid tumor such as melanoma, head and neck, liver or kidney cancer. CDR3s include the opening cysteine and the closing phenylalanine or tryptophan. The D gene is left open where the match is weak. Clone sizes are given selectively: once, few, many, or a class where the clone is expanded.

TRBV5-1,16,once,TRBD1,TRBJ2-5,TGCGCCAGCAGCTTGGGAGGGGACAGCCAGGGTGAGACCCAGTACTTC,CASSLGGDSQGETQYF
TRBV29-1,13,.,.,TRBJ1-1,TGCAGCGTTTTTGTGCAGCCGAACACTGAAGCTTTCTTT,CSVFVQPNTEAFF
TRBV5-4,15,.,.,TRBJ2-3,TGTGCCAGCAGCCCACCGGGCGGTCGCACAGATACGCAGTATTTT,CASSPPGGRTDTQYF
TRBV6-1,13,few,.,TRBJ1-1,TGTGCCAGCAACGATCCGCAGAGGGTTGAAGCTTTCTTT,CASNDPQRVEAFF
TRBV7-9,14,few,TRBD1,TRBJ1-6,TGTGCCAGCAGCTTGGGACAGACCAATTCACCCCTCCACTTT,CASSLGQTNSPLHF
TRBV30,15,few,.,TRBJ1-5,TGTGCCTGGAGTGTAAAGGCCCGGGCCAATCAGCCCCAGCATTTT,CAWSVKARANQPQHF
TRBV7-2,14,few,TRBD2,TRBJ2-7,TGTGCCAGCTCCATAGCGGGACGCACCTACGAGCAGTACTTC,CASSIAGRTYEQYF
TRBV4-1,16,few,TRBD2,TRBJ2-3,TGCGCCAGCAGCCGGACTAGCGGGGGGGCCGAAGATACGCAGTATTTT,CASSRTSGGAEDTQYF
TRBV29-1,12,.,TRBD1,TRBJ1-1,TGCAGCAGCCGGACAGGGGAGTCGCAAGCTTTCTTT,CSSRTGESQAFF
TRBV27,14,.,.,TRBJ1-4,TGTGCCAGCAGTTTAAGGGGATCAGTTGAAAAACTGTTTTTT,CASSLRGSVEKLFF
TRBV11-2,14,.,.,TRBJ2-2,TGTGCCAGCAGCTTGCTTTTGACGACCGGGGAGCTGTTTTTT,CASSLLLTTGELFF
TRBV2,13,.,TRBD2,TRBJ2-7,TGTGCCAGCAGGCGGGGGGGCCGGGACGAGCAGTACTTC,CASRRGGRDEQYF
TRBV7-2,16,.,TRBD1,TRBJ1-4,TGTGCCAGCAGCCCACTTCTAGGGGGCGGAGGTGAAAAACTGTTTTTT,CASSPLLGGGGEKLFF
TRBV20-1,11,.,.,TRBJ1-2,TGCAGTGCTTGGCTTAACTATGGCTACACCTTC,CSAWLNYGYTF
TRBV18,16,.,TRBD2,TRBJ2-3,TGTGCCAGCTCACCACCGACCCGGGGGGGCACAGATACGCAGTATTTT,CASSPPTRGGTDTQYF
TRBV10-3,13,.,.,TRBJ1-1,TGTGCCATCAGTGGACGGTTGAACACTGAAGCTTTCTTT,CAISGRLNTEAFF
TRBV28,19,once,.,TRBJ1-2,TGTGCCAGCAGTTTACCCTCTACGCGGGGTGGCAGGGGTGTAGGGGGCTACACCTTC,CASSLPSTRGGRGVGGYTF
TRBV30,17,once,TRBD1,TRBJ2-4,TGTGCCTGGAGTCGATATTGGGACAGCCTAGCCAAAAACATTCAGTACTTC,CAWSRYWDSLAKNIQYF
TRBV6-1,13,.,.,TRBJ1-1,TGTGCCAGCAGTGAACACGTGAACACTGAAGCTTTCTTT,CASSEHVNTEAFF
TRBV5-8,14,.,.,TRBJ2-4,TGTGCCAGCAGCTTGGATCGTGAAGGAAACATTCAGTACTTC,CASSLDREGNIQYF
TRBV10-1,16,.,TRBD1,TRBJ2-7,TGCGCCAGCAGTGAGTCGATGAGGGGGCGCCCCTACGAGCAGTACTTC,CASSESMRGRPYEQYF
TRBV7-8,12,.,.,TRBJ2-7,TGTGCCAGCAGCTTCGACAGCTACGAGCAGTACTTC,CASSFDSYEQYF
TRBV6-6,14,.,.,TRBJ1-1,TGTGCCAGCACCTCAGTTCACAGGAACACTGAAGCTTTCTTT,CASTSVHRNTEAFF
TRBV10-3,14,.,TRBD2,TRBJ2-3,TGTGCCATCAGTGGAAGCGGGACCACAGATACGCAGTATTTT,CAISGSGTTDTQYF
TRBV19,19,.,.,TRBJ1-2,TGTGCCAGTAGTATCAGACGATCCAACCTCGAATCCTATCCTTACGGCTACACCTTC,CASSIRRSNLESYPYGYTF
TRBV5-4,13,once,.,TRBJ2-7,TGTGCCAGCAGCGCTAGCACTTCTTTCGAGCAGTACTTC,CASSASTSFEQYF
TRBV5-1,17,.,.,TRBJ1-3,TGCGCCAGCAGCTTGGATCTTGCCGGCCGCTCTGGAAACACCATATATTTT,CASSLDLAGRSGNTIYF
TRBV10-2,14,.,TRBD1,TRBJ1-1,TGCGCCAGCAGTTCACAGGGGGCGAACACTGAAGCTTTCTTT,CASSSQGANTEAFF
TRBV27,14,.,.,TRBJ1-1,TGTGCCAGCAGTTGGGTGGCAGGGACCACTGAAGCTTTCTTT,CASSWVAGTTEAFF
TRBV5-6,11,.,.,TRBJ1-2,TGTGCCAGCAGCTTACACTATGGCTACACCTTC,CASSLHYGYTF
TRBV5-1,14,.,.,TRBJ2-5,TGCGCCAGTAACGATCCTTTCCCTCAAGAGACCCAGTACTTC,CASNDPFPQETQYF
TRBV7-2,14,.,.,TRBJ1-5,TGTGCCAGCAGACGAGGGGGTACCAATCAGCCCCAGCATTTT,CASRRGGTNQPQHF
TRBV4-2,16,once,.,TRBJ2-7,TGTGCCAGCAGCCAAGATTGGGCCTCGGGCGCCTACGAGCAGTACTTC,CASSQDWASGAYEQYF
TRBV28,16,.,.,TRBJ2-7,TGTGCCAGCACCCCCCACCCCCACGGGAGCGCCTACGAGCAGTACTTC,CASTPHPHGSAYEQYF
TRBV5-5,15,.,.,TRBJ1-2,TGTGCCAGCAGCAAAGACATCCCGGCGTCCTATGGCTACACCTTC,CASSKDIPASYGYTF
TRBV10-3,11,.,.,TRBJ2-7,TGTGCCATCAGTGAGGGCCCCGTGAAGTACTTC,CAISEGPVKYF
TRBV6-5,15,.,TRBD2,TRBJ2-1,TGTGCCAGCAGACCCGGGACTAGAACATACAATGAGCAGTTCTTC,CASRPGTRTYNEQFF
TRBV30,12,.,.,TRBJ2-2,TGTGCCTGGAGTGTACCAGGGGGGGAGCTGTTTTTT,CAWSVPGGELFF
TRBV5-6,14,.,TRBD1,TRBJ2-5,TGTGCCAGTGCCGAACAGGGGGCACAAGAGACCCAGTACTTC,CASAEQGAQETQYF
TRBV28,14,.,.,TRBJ2-2,TGTGCCAGCAGTTCCCCTGGGGGAGGCGGGGAGCTGTTTTTT,CASSSPGGGGELFF
TRBV5-4,15,.,.,TRBJ2-6,TGTGCCAGCAGCTTGCGGCAGGGGCCCGCCAACGTCCTGACTTTC,CASSLRQGPANVLTF
TRBV18,15,.,.,TRBJ2-5,TGTGCCAGCTCACCAACTTCGGGGACGCAAGAGACCCAGTACTTC,CASSPTSGTQETQYF